Each of the 4 T cell receptor beta chains below was sequenced from the same sample in a study of shared clonotypes between healthy human individuals. This table comes from immunoSEQ multiplex PCR, and its TCRdb copy is limited to in-frame clones, with some not included. The repertoire includes 730,000 or so clones, about 78% of them detected once, and about 1.7% sits in the top ten. The sample consisted of memory CD4+ T cells sorted from blood. The subset here: CD45RA-negative fraction. Receptors were obtained from a woman in her thirties in good health.

Only a few counts were recorded for this clone. The sample holds other DNA sequences that translate to the same CDR3. The chain couples TRBV7-2 to TRBJ2-3, with D hard to call. V was cut by 5 bases and J by 2 bases, with 8 bases left in between. This CDR3 spans 13 amino acids. Germline-derived CDR1 and CDR2 are SGHTA and FQGNSA. CDR3 nucleotide sequence: TGTGCCAGCAGCCCTTATTACACAGATACGCAGTATTTT. Protein product: CASSPYYTDTQYF.

The chain employs TRBV15 and TRBJ1-1, with a weak D call TRBD1 (5 bases). CDR3 size: 12 residues. Germline CDR1 is LNHNV and CDR2 is YYDKDF (reference sequence). Trimming stripped 3 bases from V and 7 bases from J, with 9 bases between. CDR3 in amino acids: CATSRGGVEAFF. The CDR3 nucleotides read TGTGCCACCAGCAGGGGAGGGGTTGAAGCTTTCTTT.

V usage is TRBV7-8 and J usage is TRBJ2-5, with 10 bases aligning to TRBD2. The germline CDR1 and CDR2 sequences are SGHVS and FQNEAQ. The junction had 13 bases not matched to a gene; V was cut back by 5 bases and J by 4 bases. The CDR3 runs to 17 residues. The CDR3 coding sequence is TGTGCCAGCAGCCTCGGGGCTAGCGGGAGTAGGGGAGAGACCCAGTACTTC. The encoded protein is CASSLGASGSRGETQYF.

The genes are TRBV6-5 and TRBJ2-7; 7 bases are shared with TRBD2. The V and J ends lost 0 bases and 2 bases, in that order; junction bases with no gene match: 4. CDR1 and CDR2 from the germline V gene are MNHEY and SVGAGI. CDR3 length equals 15 residues. CDR3 nucleotides: TGTGCCAGCAGTTACTCCCTAGCGGAAGCCTACGAGCAGTACTTC. It yields the protein CASSYSLAEAYEQYF.